One sample yielded the 4 T cell receptor beta chains listed below, sequenced in a study of blood T cell repertoires in COVID-19. The assay was immunoSEQ multiplex PCR, and TCRdb's table has in-frame clones only and misses some. In the table there are 220,000 or so clones, 70% to 85% of which are singletons. The sample consisted of peripheral blood. The receptor set was obtained from a woman aged 80 or over with acute or convalescent COVID-19.

This clone was seen more than once but under ten times. The chain has TRBV2 and TRBJ1-5; D is possibly TRBD1 (5 bases). Per germline, CDR1 SNHLY and CDR2 FYNNEI. The CDR3 length is 13 residues. V was cut by 5 bases and J by 3 bases, with 8 bases left in between. CDR3 in amino acids: CASSRGDNQPQHF. For the CDR3, the DNA is TGTGCCAGCAGTCGGGGGGACAATCAGCCCCAGCATTTT.

This clone was counted only a few times. The chain couples TRBV21-1 to TRBJ2-7; the DNA was not used to check the table's D call, TRBD1. TRBV21-1 is marked as a pseudogene. The CDR3 loop spans 14 amino acids. CDR3 in DNA: TGTGCCACCGAGTCCGGGACAGATTTCTACGAGCAGTACTTC. It encodes CATESGTDFYEQYF.

This sequence joins TRBV3-1 (or the pseudogene TRBV3-2) and TRBJ2-7; TRBD2 matches 8 bases. Germline values: CDR1 LGHDT, CDR2 YNNKEL (reference sequence). This CDR3 contains 14 residues. J gave up 4 bases and V 8 bases, and 10 bases lay outside the gene matches. CDR3 bases: TGTGCCAGCCGTCGGGACGGGGGGGCATACGAGCAGTACTTC. Translation gives CASRRDGGAYEQYF.

The gene calls are TRBV3-1 (or the pseudogene TRBV3-2) and TRBJ2-2; D call uncertain. The CDR3 sequence is 14 residues long. CDR1 is LGHDT, CDR2 YNNKEL, per germline (reference sequence). Trimming pared 0 bases from V and 2 bases from J, leaving 4 bases between. CDR3 bases: TGTGCCAGCAGCCAAGATATAAACACCGGGGAGCTGTTTTTT. It translates to CASSQDINTGELFF.